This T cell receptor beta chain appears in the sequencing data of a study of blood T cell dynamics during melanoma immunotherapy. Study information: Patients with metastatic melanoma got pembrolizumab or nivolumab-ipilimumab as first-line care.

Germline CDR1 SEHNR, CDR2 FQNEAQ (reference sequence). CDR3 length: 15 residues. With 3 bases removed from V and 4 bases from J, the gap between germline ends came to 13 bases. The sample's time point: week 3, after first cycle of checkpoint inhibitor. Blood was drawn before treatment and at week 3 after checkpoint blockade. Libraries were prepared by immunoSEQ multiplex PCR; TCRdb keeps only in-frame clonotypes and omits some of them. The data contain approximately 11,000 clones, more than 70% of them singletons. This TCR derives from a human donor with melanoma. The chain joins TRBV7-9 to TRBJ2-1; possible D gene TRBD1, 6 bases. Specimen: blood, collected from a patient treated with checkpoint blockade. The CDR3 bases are TGTGCCAGCAGCTTCGGCGACAGGAATTACAATGAGCAGTTCTTC. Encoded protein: CASSFGDRNYNEQFF.